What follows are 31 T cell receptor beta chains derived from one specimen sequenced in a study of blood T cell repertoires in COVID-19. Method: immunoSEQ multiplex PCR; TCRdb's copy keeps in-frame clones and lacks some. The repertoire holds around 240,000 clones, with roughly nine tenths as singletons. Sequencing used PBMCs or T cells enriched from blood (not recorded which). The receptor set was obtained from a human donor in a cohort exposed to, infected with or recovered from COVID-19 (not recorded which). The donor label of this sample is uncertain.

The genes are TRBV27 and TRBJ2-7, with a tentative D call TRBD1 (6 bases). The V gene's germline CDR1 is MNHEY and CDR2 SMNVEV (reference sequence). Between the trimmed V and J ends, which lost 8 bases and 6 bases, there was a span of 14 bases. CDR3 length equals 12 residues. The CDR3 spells CASGVRGLEQYF. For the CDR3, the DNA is TGTGCCAGCGGTGTCAGGGGTCTCGAGCAGTACTTC.

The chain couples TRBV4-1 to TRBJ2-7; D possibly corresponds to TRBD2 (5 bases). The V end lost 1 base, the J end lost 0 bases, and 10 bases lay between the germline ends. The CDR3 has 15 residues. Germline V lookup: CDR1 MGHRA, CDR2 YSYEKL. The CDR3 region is CASSQAPGNSYEQYF. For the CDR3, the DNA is TGCGCCAGCAGCCAAGCGCCCGGGAACTCCTACGAGCAGTACTTC.

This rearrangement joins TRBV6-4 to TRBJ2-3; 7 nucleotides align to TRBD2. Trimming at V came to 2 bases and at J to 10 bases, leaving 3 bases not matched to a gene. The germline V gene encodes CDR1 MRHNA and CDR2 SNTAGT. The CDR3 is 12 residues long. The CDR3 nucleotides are TGTGCCAGCAGTGACCCCGGGGGGTCGCAGTATTTT. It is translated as CASSDPGGSQYF.

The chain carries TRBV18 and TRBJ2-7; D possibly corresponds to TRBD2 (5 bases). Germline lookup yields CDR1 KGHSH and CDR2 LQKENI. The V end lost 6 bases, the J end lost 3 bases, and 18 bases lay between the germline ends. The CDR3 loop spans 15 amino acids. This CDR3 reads CASSQGSTGFYEQYF. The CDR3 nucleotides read TGTGCCAGCTCTCAAGGGTCGACGGGGTTCTACGAGCAGTACTTC.

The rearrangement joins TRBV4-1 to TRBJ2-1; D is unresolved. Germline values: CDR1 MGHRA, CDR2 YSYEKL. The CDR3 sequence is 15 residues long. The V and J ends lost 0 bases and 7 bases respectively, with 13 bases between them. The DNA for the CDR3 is TGCGCCAGCAGCCAAGATGTCGAGTATATGAATGAGCAGTTCTTC. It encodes CASSQDVEYMNEQFF.

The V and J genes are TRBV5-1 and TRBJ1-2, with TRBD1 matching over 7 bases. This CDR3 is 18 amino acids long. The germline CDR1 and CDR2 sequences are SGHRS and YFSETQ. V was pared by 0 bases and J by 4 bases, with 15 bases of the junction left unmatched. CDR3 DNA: TGCGCCAGCAGCTTGGAATTAAGGATGGGACAGAGGGGCTATGGCTACACCTTC. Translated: CASSLELRMGQRGYGYTF.

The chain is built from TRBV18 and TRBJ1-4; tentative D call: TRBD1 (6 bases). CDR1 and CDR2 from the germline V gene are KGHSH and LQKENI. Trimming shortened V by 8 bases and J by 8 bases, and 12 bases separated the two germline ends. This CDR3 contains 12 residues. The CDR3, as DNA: TGTGCCAGCGGGACAAAGAACGAAAAACTGTTTTTT. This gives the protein CASGTKNEKLFF.

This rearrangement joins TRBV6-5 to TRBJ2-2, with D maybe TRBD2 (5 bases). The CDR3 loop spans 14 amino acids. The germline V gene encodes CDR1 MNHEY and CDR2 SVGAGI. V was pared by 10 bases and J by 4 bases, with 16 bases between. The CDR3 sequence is CATPPEGRTGELFF. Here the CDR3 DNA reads TGTGCCACCCCTCCCGAGGGCCGCACCGGGGAGCTGTTTTTT.

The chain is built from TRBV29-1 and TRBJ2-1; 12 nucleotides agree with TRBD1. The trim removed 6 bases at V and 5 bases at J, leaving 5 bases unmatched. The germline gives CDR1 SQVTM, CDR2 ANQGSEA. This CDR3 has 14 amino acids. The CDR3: CSVSGQGANNEQFF. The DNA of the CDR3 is TGCAGCGTCTCGGGACAGGGGGCGAACAATGAGCAGTTCTTC.

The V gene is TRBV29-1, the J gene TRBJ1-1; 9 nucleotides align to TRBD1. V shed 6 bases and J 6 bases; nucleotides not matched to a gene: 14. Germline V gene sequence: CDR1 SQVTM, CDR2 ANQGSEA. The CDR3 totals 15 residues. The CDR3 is CSVRRGDRVKSEAFF. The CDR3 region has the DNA TGCAGCGTGAGGCGGGGGGACAGGGTGAAATCTGAAGCTTTCTTT.

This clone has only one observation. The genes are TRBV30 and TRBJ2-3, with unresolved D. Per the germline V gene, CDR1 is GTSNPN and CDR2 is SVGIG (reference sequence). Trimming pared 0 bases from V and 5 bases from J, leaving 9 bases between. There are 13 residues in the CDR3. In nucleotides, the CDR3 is TGTGCCTGGAGTGTACTTCCCCGAGATACGCAGTATTTT. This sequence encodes CAWSVLPRDTQYF.

The CDR3 protein is CASSPRDRGSTNEKLFF. DNA for the CDR3: TGTGCCAGCAGTCCGCGGGACAGGGGATCAACTAATGAAAAACTGTTTTTT. The J gene is TRBJ1-4, the V gene TRBV2; TRBD1 aligns across 10 bases. The germline CDR1 and CDR2 sequences are SNHLY and FYNNEI. Trimming at V came to 5 bases and at J to 0 bases, leaving 6 bases not matched to a gene. The CDR3 spans 17 residues. The entire variable domain, with the rest obtained from reference TRBV2 and TRBJ1-4, is as follows: EPEVTQTPSHQVTQMGQEVILRCVPISNHLYFYWYRQILGQKVEFLVSFYNNEISEKSEIFDDQFSVERPDGSNFTLKIRSTKLEDSAMYFCASSPRDRGSTNEKLFFGSGTQLSVL.

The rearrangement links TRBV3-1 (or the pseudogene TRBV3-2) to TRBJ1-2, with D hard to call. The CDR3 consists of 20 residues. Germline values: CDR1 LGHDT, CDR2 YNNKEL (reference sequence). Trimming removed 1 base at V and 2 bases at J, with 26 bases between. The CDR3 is CASSQVSIFGRQATNYGYTF. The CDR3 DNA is TGTGCCAGCAGCCAAGTTAGTATATTCGGGAGGCAGGCTACAAACTATGGCTACACCTTC.

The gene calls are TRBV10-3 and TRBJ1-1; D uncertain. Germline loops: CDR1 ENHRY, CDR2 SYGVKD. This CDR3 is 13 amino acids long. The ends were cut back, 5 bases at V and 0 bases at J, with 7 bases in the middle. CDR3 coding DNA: TGTGCCATCAGTCCGGGTATGAACACTGAAGCTTTCTTT. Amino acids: CAISPGMNTEAFF.

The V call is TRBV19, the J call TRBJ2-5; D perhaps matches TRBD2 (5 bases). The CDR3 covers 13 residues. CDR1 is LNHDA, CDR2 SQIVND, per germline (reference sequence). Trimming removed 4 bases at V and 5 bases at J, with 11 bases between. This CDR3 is CASSKGALETQYF. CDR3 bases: TGTGCCAGTAGTAAGGGAGCGTTGGAGACCCAGTACTTC.

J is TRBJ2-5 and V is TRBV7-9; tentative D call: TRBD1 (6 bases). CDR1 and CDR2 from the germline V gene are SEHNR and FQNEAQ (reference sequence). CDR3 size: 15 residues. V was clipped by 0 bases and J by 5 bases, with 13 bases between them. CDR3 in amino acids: CASSLARGERETQYF. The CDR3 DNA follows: TGTGCCAGCAGCTTAGCCAGGGGCGAGAGGGAGACCCAGTACTTC.

CDR3 bases: TGTGCAAGTCGGTTGACAGGAGTGAACACTGAAGCTTTCTTT. Translation: CASRLTGVNTEAFF. This chain links TRBV12-2 with TRBJ1-1; the table's D call, TRBD1, has no DNA check behind it. TRBV12-2 is listed as a pseudogene. The CDR3 has 14 amino acids.

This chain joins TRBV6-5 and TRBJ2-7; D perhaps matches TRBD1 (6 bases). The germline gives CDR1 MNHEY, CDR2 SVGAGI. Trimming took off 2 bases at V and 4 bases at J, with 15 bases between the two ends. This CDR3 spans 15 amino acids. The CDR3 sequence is CASSYGPQGLYEQYF. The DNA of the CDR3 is TGTGCCAGCAGTTACGGCCCCCAGGGGCTGTACGAGCAGTACTTC.

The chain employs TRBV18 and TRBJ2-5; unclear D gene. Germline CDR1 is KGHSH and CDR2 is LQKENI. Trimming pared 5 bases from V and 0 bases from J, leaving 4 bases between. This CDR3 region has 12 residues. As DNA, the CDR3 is TGTGCCAGCTCAAACAACCAAGAGACCCAGTACTTC. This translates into CASSNNQETQYF.

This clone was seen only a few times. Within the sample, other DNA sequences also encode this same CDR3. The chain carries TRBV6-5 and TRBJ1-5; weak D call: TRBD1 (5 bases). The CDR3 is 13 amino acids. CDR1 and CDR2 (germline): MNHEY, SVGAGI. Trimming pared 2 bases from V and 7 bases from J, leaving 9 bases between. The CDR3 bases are TGTGCCAGCAGTTACGCGGGGGGACAGCCCCAGCATTTT. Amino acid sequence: CASSYAGGQPQHF.

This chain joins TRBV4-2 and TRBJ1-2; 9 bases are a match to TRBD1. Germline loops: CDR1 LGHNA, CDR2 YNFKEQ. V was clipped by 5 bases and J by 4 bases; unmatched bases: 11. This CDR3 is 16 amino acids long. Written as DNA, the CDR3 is TGTGCCAGCAGCTCCCGGGACAGGGAGTTAACCTATGGCTACACCTTC. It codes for CASSSRDRELTYGYTF.

This CDR3 reads CARSLVPRGCNSPLHF. CDR3 DNA sequence: TGTGCCAGAAGCTTGGTCCCACGGGGATGTAATTCACCCCTCCACTTT. The rearrangement uses TRBV5-3 and TRBJ1-6; D is uncertain. TRBV5-3 is labeled an ORF, and its function is uncertain. CDR3 length: 16 amino acids. Deletions cut 0 bases from V and 6 bases from J, with 13 bases between.

The CDR3 protein is CSAERGDEAFF. The CDR3 DNA reads as TGCAGTGCCGAGCGGGGGGATGAAGCTTTCTTT. J is TRBJ1-1 and V is TRBV20-1; perhaps TRBD1 as D (5 bases). CDR1 and CDR2 (germline): DFQATT, SNEGSKA (reference sequence). V shed 6 bases and J shed 7 bases, with 12 bases lying between them. This CDR3 is built from 11 residues.

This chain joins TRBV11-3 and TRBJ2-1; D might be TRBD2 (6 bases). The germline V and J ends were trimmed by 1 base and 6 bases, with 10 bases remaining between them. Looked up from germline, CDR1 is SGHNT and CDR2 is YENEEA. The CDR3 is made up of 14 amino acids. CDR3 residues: CASSLGLVSNEQFF. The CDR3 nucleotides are TGTGCCAGCAGCTTAGGACTAGTCTCCAATGAGCAGTTCTTC.

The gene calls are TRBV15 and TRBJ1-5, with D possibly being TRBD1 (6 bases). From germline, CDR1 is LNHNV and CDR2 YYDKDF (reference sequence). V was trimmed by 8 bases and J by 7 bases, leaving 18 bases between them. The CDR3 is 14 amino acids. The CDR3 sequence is CATQLGRGEQPQHF. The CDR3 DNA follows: TGTGCCACCCAATTAGGGAGGGGGGAGCAGCCCCAGCATTTT.

The CDR3 sequence: CASSSSGNEQFF. CDR3 nucleotides: TGCGCCAGCAGCTCTAGCGGTAATGAGCAGTTCTTC. This rearrangement joins TRBV5-1 to TRBJ2-1; 7 bases are a match to TRBD2. V lost 3 bases and J lost 7; bases outside the gene matches: 1. CDR1 and CDR2 from the germline V gene are SGHRS and YFSETQ. This CDR3 spans 12 amino acids.

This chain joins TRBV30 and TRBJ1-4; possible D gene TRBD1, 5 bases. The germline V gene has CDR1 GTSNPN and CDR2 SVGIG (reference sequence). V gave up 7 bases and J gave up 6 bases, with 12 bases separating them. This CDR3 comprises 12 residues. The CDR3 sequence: CALDNSDEKLFF. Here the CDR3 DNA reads TGTGCCTTGGACAATTCGGATGAAAAACTGTTTTTT.

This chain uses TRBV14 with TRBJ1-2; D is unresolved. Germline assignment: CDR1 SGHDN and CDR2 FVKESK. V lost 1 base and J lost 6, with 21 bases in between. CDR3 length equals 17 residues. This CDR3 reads CASSQAGFLPLRNGYTF. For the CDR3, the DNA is TGTGCCAGCAGCCAAGCCGGGTTCCTTCCCTTGAGAAATGGCTACACCTTC. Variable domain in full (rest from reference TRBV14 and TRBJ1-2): EAGVTQFPSHSVIEKGQTVTLRCDPISGHDNLYWYRRVMGKEIKFLLHFVKESKQDESGMPNNRFLAERTGGTYSTLKVQPAELEDSGVYFCASSQAGFLPLRNGYTFGSGTRLTVV.

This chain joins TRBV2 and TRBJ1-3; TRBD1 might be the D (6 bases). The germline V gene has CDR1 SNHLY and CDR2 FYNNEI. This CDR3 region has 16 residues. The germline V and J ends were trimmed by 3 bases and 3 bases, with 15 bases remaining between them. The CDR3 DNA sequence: TGTGCCAGCAGTGATTGGCAGGGGTCAAATGGAAACACCATATATTTT. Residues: CASSDWQGSNGNTIYF. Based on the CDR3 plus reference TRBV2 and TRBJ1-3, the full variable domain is EPEVTQTPSHQVTQMGQEVILRCVPISNHLYFYWYRQILGQKVEFLVSFYNNEISEKSEIFDDQFSVERPDGSNFTLKIRSTKLEDSAMYFCASSDWQGSNGNTIYFGEGSWLTVV.

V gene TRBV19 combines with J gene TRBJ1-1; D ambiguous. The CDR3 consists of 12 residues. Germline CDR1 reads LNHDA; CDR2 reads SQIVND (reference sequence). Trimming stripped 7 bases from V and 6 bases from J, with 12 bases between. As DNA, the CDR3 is TGTGCCAGTAAGGAGGATCAGGCTGAAGCTTTCTTT. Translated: CASKEDQAEAFF.

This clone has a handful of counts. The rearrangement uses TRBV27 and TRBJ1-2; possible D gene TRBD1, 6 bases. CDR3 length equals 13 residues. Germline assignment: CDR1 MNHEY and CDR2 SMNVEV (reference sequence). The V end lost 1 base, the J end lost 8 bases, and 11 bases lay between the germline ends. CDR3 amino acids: CASSLFRGEGYTF. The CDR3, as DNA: TGTGCCAGCAGTTTATTCAGGGGAGAAGGCTACACCTTC.